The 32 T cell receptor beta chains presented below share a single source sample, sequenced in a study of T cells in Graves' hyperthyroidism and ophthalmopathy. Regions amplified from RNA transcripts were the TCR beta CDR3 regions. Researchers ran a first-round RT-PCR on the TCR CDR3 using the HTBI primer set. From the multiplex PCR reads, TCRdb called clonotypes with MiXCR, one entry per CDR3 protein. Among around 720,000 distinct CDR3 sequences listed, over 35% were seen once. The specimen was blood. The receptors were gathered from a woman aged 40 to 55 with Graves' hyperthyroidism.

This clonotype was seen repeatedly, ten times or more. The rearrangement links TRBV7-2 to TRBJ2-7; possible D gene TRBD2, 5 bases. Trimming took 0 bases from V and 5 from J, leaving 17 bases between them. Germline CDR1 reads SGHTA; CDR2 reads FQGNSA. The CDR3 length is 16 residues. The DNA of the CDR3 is TGTGCCAGCAGCTTAGCGGCCCGGGAAGGAGGCCACGAGCAGTACTTC. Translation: CASSLAAREGGHEQYF.

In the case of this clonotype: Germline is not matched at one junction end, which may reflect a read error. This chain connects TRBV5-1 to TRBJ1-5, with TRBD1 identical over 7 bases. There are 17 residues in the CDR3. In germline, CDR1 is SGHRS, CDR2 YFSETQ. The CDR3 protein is CASSLKNRGIGDQPQHF. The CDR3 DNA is TGTGCCAGCAGCTTGAAAAACAGGGGAATTGGCGATCAGCCCCAGCATTTT.

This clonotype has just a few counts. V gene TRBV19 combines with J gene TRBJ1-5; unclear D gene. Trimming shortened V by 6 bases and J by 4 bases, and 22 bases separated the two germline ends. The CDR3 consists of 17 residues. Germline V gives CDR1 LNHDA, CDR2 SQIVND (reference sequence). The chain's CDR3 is CASRSSARQQLNQPQHF. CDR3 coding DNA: TGTGCCAGTAGATCCTCCGCGAGGCAGCAGCTTAATCAGCCCCAGCATTTT.

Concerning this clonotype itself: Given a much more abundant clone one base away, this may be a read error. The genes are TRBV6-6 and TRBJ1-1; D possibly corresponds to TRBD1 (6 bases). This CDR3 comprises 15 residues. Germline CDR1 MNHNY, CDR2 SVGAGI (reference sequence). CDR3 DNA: TGTGCCAGCAGTTACTCGAGCAGGGGAGGCACTGAAGCTTCCTTT. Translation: CASSYSSRGGTEASF.

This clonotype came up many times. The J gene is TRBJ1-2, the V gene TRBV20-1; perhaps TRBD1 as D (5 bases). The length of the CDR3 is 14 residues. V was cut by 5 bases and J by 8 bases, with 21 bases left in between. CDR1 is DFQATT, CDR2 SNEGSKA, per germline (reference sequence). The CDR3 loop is CSAGGREGLGGYTF. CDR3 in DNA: TGCAGTGCTGGCGGCAGGGAAGGGTTAGGCGGCTACACCTTC.

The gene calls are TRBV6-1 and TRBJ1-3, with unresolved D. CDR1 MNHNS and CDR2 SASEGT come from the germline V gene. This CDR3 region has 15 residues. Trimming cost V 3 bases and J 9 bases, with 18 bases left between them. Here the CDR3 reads CASSDGMVSLVTIYF. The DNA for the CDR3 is TGTGCCAGCAGTGACGGGATGGTCAGTTTAGTCACCATATATTTT.

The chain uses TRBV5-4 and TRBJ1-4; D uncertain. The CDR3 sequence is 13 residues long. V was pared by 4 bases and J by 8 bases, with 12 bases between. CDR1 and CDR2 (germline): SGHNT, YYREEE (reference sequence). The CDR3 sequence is CASSGRFGEKLFF. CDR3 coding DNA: TGTGCCAGCAGCGGCCGGTTCGGCGAAAAACTGTTTTTT. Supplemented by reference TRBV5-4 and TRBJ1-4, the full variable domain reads ETGVTQSPTHLIKTRGQQVTLRCSSQSGHNTVSWYQQALGQGPQFIFQYYREEENGRGNFPPRFSGLQFPNYSSELNVNALELDDSALYLCASSGRFGEKLFFGSGTQLSVL.

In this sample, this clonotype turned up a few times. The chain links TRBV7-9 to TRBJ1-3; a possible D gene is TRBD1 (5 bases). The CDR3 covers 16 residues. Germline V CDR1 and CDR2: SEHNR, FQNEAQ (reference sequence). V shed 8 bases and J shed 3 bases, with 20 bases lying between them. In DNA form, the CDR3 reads TGTGCCAGCGGAGCTTTACCCGGGGGAGGTGGAAACACCATATATTTT. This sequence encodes CASGALPGGGGNTIYF.

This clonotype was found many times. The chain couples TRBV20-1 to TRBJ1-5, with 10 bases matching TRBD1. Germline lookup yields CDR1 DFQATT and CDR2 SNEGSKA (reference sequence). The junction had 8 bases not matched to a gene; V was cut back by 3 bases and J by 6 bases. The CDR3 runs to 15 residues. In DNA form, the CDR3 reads TGCAGTGCTAGGGACCGGGACAGGGGTTTTCAGCCCCAGCATTTT. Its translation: CSARDRDRGFQPQHF.

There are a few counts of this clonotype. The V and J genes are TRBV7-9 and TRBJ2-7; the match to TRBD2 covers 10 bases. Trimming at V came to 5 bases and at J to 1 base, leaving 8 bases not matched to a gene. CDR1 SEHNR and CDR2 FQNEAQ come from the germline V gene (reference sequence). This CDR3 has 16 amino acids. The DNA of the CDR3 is TGTGCCAGCAGCCGCAAGCCACTAGCGGGATCCTACGAGCAGTACTTC. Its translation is CASSRKPLAGSYEQYF.

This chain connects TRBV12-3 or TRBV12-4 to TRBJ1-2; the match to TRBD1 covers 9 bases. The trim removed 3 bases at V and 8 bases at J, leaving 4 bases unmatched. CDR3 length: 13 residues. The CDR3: CASSFWTGEGYTF. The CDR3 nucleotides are TGTGCCAGCAGTTTCTGGACAGGGGAAGGCTACACCTTC.

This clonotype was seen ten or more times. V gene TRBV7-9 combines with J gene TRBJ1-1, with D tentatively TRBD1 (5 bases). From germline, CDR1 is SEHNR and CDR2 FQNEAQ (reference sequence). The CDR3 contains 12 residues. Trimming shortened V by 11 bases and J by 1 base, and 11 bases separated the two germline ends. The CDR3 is CASRQGNTEAFF. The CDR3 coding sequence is TGTGCCTCCCGTCAGGGGAACACTGAAGCTTTCTTT. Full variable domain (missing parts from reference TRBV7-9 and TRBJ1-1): DTGVSQNPRHKITKRGQNVTFRCDPISEHNRLYWYRQTLGQGPEFLTYFQNEAQLEKSRLLSDRFSAERPKGSFSTLEIQRTEQGDSAMYLCASRQGNTEAFFGQGTRLTVV.

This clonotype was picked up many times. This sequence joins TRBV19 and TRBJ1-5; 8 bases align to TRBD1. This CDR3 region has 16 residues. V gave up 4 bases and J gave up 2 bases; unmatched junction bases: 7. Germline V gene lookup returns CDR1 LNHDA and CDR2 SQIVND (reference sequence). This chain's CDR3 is CASSTSGGTGNQPQHF. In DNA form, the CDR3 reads TGTGCCAGTAGTACTTCAGGGGGCACGGGCAATCAGCCCCAGCATTTT.

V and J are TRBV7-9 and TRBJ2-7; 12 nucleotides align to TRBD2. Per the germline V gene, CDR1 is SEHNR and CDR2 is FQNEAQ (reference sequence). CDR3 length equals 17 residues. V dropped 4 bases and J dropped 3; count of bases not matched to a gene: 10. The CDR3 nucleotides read TGTGCCAGCAGCTCCTCTCTCCGGACTAGCGGGGACTACGAGCAGTACTTC. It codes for CASSSSLRTSGDYEQYF. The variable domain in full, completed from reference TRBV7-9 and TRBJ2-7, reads DTGVSQNPRHKITKRGQNVTFRCDPISEHNRLYWYRQTLGQGPEFLTYFQNEAQLEKSRLLSDRFSAERPKGSFSTLEIQRTEQGDSAMYLCASSSSLRTSGDYEQYFGPGTRLTVT.

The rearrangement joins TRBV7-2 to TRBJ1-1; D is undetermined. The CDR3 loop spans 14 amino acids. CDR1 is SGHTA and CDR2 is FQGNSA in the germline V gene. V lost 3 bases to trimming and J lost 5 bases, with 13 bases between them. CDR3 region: CASSFPRWNTEAFF. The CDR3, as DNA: TGTGCCAGCAGCTTCCCAAGGTGGAATACTGAAGCTTTCTTT.

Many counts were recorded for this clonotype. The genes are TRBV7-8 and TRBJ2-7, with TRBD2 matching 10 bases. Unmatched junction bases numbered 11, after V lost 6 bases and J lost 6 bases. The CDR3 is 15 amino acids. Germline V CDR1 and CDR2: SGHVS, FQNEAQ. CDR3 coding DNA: TGTGCCAGCAGTTCCCCAGCGGGAGGGAGGGGCGAGCAGTACTTC. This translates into CASSSPAGGRGEQYF.

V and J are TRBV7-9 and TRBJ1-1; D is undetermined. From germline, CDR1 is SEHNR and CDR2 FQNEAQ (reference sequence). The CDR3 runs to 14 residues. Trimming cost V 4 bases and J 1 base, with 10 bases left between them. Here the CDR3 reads CASSSKAGNTEAFF. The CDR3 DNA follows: TGTGCCAGCAGCTCAAAAGCTGGGAACACTGAAGCTTTCTTT.

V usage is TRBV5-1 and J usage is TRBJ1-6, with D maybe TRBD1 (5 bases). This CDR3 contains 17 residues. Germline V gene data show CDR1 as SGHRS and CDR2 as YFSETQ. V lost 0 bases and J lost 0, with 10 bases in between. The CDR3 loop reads CASSLGGGSSYNSPLHF. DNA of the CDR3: TGCGCCAGCAGCTTGGGGGGCGGCAGCTCCTATAATTCACCCCTCCACTTT.

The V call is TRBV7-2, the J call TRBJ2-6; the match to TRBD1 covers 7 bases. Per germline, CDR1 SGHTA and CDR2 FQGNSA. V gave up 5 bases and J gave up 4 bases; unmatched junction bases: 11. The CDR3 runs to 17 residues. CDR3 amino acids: CASSLRQGTGGANVLTF. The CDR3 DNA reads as TGTGCCAGCAGCCTAAGACAGGGAACGGGAGGGGCCAACGTCCTGACTTTC.

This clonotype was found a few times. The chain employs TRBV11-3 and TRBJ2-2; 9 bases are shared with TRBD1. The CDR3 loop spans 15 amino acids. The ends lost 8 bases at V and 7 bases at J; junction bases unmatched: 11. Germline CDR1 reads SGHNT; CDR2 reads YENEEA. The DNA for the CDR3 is TGTGCCAGCCTCCCGGACAGGGGATACGGCGGGGAGCTGTTTTTT. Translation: CASLPDRGYGGELFF.

CDR3 sequence reads: CASRGKTGTNYGYTF. The CDR3 region has the DNA TGTGCCAGCAGGGGAAAGACAGGGACCAACTATGGCTACACCTTC. J is TRBJ1-2 and V is TRBV6-1; 7 positions agree with TRBD1. V lost 6 bases, J lost 2 bases, and 9 bases stayed unmatched. The germline V gene encodes CDR1 MNHNS and CDR2 SASEGT. The CDR3 covers 15 residues.

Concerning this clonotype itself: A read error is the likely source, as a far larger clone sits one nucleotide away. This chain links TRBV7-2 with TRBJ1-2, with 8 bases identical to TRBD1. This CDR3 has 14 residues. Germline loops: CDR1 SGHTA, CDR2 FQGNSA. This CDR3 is CAGSLGGQGYGYTF. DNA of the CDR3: TGTGCCGGCAGCTTAGGTGGACAGGGCTATGGCTACACCTTC. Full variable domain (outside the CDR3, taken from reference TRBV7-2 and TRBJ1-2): GAGVSQSPSNKVTEKGKDVELRCDPISGHTALYWYRQSLGQGLEFLIYFQGNSAPDKSGLPSDRFSAERTGGSVSTLTIQRTQQEDSAVYLCAGSLGGQGYGYTFGSGTRLTVV.

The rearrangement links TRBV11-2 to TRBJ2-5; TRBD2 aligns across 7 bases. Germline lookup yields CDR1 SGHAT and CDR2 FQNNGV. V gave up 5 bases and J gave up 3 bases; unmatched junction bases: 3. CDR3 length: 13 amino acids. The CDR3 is CASSPAGEETQYF. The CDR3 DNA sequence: TGTGCCAGCAGCCCCGCGGGGGAAGAGACCCAGTACTTC. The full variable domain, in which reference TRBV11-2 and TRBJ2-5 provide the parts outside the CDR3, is EAGVAQSPRYKIIEKRQSVAFWCNPISGHATLYWYQQILGQGPKLLIQFQNNGVVDDSQLPKDRFSAERLKGVDSTLKIQPAKLEDSAVYLCASSPAGEETQYFGPGTRLLVL.

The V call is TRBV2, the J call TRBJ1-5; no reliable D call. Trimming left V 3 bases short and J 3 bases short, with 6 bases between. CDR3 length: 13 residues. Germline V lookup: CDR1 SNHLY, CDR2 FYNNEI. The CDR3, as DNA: TGTGCCAGCAGTGATGGATTCAATCAGCCCCAGCATTTT. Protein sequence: CASSDGFNQPQHF.

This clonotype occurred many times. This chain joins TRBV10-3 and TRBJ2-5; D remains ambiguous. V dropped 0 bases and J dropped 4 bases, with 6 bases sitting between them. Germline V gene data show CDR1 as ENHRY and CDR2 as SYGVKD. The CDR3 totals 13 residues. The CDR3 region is CAISESGSETQYF. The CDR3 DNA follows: TGTGCCATCAGTGAGTCCGGGTCAGAGACCCAGTACTTC.

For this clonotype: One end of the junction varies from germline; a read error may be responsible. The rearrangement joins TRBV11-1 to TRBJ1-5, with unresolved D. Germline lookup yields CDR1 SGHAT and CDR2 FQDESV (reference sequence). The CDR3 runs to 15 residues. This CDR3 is CPSSLPGSGDQPQHF. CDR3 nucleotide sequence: TGTCCCAGCAGCTTACCGGGTTCAGGCGATCAGCCCCAGCATTTT.

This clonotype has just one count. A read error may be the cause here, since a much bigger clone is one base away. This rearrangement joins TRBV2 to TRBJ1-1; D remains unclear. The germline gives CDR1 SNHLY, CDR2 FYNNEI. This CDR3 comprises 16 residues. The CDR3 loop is CTSTRRGRLDGAEAFF. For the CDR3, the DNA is TGTACCAGCACGCGTCGTGGGCGGTTGGATGGGGCTGAAGCTTTCTTT.

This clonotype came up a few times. CDR3 sequence (DNA): TGTGCCAGCAGCCCCAGGTTCTCGGGTAATGGCTACACCTTC. This codes for CASSPRFSGNGYTF. V is TRBV6-4 and J is TRBJ1-2; D gene ambiguous. This CDR3 comprises 14 residues. Germline CDR1 reads MRHNA; CDR2 reads SNTAGT. Trimming removed 6 bases from V and 6 bases from J, with 17 bases in between.

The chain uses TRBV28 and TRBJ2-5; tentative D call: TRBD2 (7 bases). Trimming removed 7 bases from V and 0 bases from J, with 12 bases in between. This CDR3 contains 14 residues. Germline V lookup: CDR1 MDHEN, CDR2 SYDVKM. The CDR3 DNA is TGTGCCAGCACAAGGGGGGGCTACCAAGAGACCCAGTACTTC. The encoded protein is CASTRGGYQETQYF. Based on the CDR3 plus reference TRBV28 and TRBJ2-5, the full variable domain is DVKVTQSSRYLVKRTGEKVFLECVQDMDHENMFWYRQDPGLGLRLIYFSYDVKMKEKGDIPEGYSVSREKKERFSLILESASTNQTSMYLCASTRGGYQETQYFGPGTRLLVL.

This CDR3 reads CSGQGTGRNTEAFF. The DNA of the CDR3 is TGCAGCGGTCAGGGGACAGGGAGGAACACTGAAGCTTTCTTT. The chain recombines TRBV29-1 with TRBJ1-1; 9 bases align to TRBD1. The germline V gene has CDR1 SQVTM and CDR2 ANQGSEA. V lost 7 bases, J lost 1 base, and 7 bases stayed unmatched. The CDR3 spans 14 residues.

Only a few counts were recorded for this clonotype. The CDR3 is CASSDRRGRGYTF. CDR3 sequence (DNA): TGTGCCAGCAGTGATCGCAGGGGGCGCGGCTACACCTTC. This chain links TRBV6-5 with TRBJ1-2; 8 bases are a match to TRBD1. V trimming: 5 bases; J trimming: 8 bases; junction bases outside the gene matches: 7. Germline V lookup: CDR1 MNHEY, CDR2 SVGAGI. The CDR3 runs 13 residues.

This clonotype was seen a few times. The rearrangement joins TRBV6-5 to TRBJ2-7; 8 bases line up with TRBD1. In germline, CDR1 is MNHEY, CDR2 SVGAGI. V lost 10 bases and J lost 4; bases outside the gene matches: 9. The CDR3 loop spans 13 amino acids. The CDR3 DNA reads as TGTGCCACAGGGACAGGCCCGTGGTACGAGCAGTACTTC. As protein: CATGTGPWYEQYF.